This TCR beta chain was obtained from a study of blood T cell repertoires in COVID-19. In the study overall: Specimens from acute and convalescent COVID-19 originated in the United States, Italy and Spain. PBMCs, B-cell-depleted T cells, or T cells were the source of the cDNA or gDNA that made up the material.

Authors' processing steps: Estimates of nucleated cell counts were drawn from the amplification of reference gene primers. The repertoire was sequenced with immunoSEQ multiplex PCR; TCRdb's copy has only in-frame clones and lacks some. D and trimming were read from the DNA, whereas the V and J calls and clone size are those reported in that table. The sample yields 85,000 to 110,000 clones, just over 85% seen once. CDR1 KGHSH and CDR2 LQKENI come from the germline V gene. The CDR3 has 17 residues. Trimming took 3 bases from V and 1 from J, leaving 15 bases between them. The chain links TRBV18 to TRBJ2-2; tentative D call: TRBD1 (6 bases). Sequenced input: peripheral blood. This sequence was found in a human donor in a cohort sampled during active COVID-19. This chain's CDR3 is CASSPTYREVNTGELFF. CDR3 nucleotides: TGTGCCAGCTCACCGACTTACAGGGAAGTGAACACCGGGGAGCTGTTTTTT.